The rows below give T cell receptor beta chains drawn from one sample of a study of blood T cells in healthy people across ages. MiXCR, run by TCRdb on the 5' RACE reads, gives a single entry per CDR3 protein. In the table there are 1.5 million to 1.8 million distinct CDR3 sequences, less than 45% of which are singletons. Sequenced input: blood. The receptors stem from a woman aged 18-35 years in good health. Each CDR3 is given with its conserved first and last residue. A D gene is named only where the DNA matches it firmly. Some rows mark clone size as missing; the rest say once, few, many or name a class of expanded clone.

few | TRBJ2-5 | TRBV4-2 | . | TGTGCCAGCAGCCAAGTTGGGGATGGGAACCAAGAGACCCAGTACTTC | CASSQVGDGNQETQYF
. | TRBJ2-6 | TRBV28 | . | TGTGCCAGCAGTCCCCAGTTATCTGGGGCCAACGTCCTGACTTTC | CASSPQLSGANVLTF
few | TRBJ2-1 | TRBV7-9 | TRBD2 | TGTGCCAGCAGCCCGATTAGCGGGAGGTTAAGTTACAATGAGCAGTTCTTC | CASSPISGRLSYNEQFF
. | TRBJ2-3 | TRBV5-6 | . | TGTGCCAGCAGCTTTGTGGGGACTTCCGATACGCAGTATTTT | CASSFVGTSDTQYF
few | TRBJ2-7 | TRBV3-1 | TRBD1 | TGTGCCAGCAGCTCGACAGGGATAGGGGAGCAGTACTTC | CASSSTGIGEQYF
few | TRBJ2-1 | TRBV14 | . | TGTGCCAGCAGCCAAGGTCTGGTCCTAGGCGGGGTTTACAATGAGCAGTTCTTC | CASSQGLVLGGVYNEQFF
many | TRBJ1-2 | TRBV10-3 | . | TGTGCCATCAGTGAGTCGAGGGCAGTCTATGGCTACACCTTC | CAISESRAVYGYTF
. | TRBJ2-7 | TRBV12-3/TRBV12-4 | TRBD1 | TGTGTCAGCAGAACCGGGACAGGGACATCCTACGAGCAGTACTTC | CVSRTGTGTSYEQYF
few | TRBJ1-5 | TRBV20-1 | TRBD1 | TGCAGTGCTGGTATACCGGGACAGGGTAGCAATCAGCCCCAGCATTTT | CSAGIPGQGSNQPQHF
few | TRBJ2-4 | TRBV11-2 | TRBD1 | TGTGCCAGCAGCTTAGTCTCTGGGACAGTGAACACCAAAAACATTCAGTACTTC | CASSLVSGTVNTKNIQYF
. | TRBJ1-2 | TRBV29-1 | . | TGCAGCGTTGAACGGCCTTATGGCTACACCTTC | CSVERPYGYTF
. | TRBJ2-2 | TRBV7-3 | . | TGTGCCAGCAGCTCAGCAAGGGGACCTACCGGGGAGCTGTTTTTT | CASSSARGPTGELFF
few | TRBJ2-3 | TRBV6-5 | TRBD2 | TGTGCCAGCAGTCAACGGGAGGCGATAGATACGCAGTATTTT | CASSQREAIDTQYF
many | TRBJ2-5 | TRBV7-2 | . | TGTGCCAGCAGTCCCGGAGGTGGCCAAGAGACCCAGTACTTC | CASSPGGGQETQYF
few | TRBJ2-3 | TRBV5-6 | TRBD2 | TGTGCCAGCAGCTCCCGAAACGGACTAGCGGGTCCTTCCAGGGATACGCAGTATTTT | CASSSRNGLAGPSRDTQYF
. | TRBJ2-5 | TRBV6-1 | TRBD2 | TGTGCCAGCAGTCCCAGCTTTCTAGCGGGGGACCCTTATGAGCAGTACTTC | CASSPSFLAGDPYEQYF
. | TRBJ2-3 | TRBV4-3 | . | TGCACCAGCAGCCCCCCTGGCACAGATACGCAGTATTTT | CTSSPPGTDTQYF
few | TRBJ1-1 | TRBV29-1 | . | TGCAGCGTTGACAGGGGATGGGACACTGAAGCTTTCTTT | CSVDRGWDTEAFF
few | TRBJ1-2 | TRBV4-1 | . | TGCGCCAGCAGCCAAGAATTCGGGTTCGGGGCTAACTATGGCTACACCTTC | CASSQEFGFGANYGYTF
few | TRBJ2-1 | TRBV12-3/TRBV12-4 | . | TGTGCCAGCAGTTTGGCGTCCCCCACCACTGGGCAGTTCTTC | CASSLASPTTGQFF
few | TRBJ2-3 | TRBV20-1 | . | TGCAGTGCTATCCAGGAAACAGGACATCCTGGCACAGATACGCAGTATTTT | CSAIQETGHPGTDTQYF
. | TRBJ2-3 | TRBV7-3 | . | TGTGCCAGCAGCTTATCCGGCGGGCTAGGCACAGAGACGCAGTATTTT | CASSLSGGLGTETQYF
few | TRBJ1-5 | TRBV27 | . | TGTGCCAGCAGAGATGGACAGAGTAGCAATCAGCCCCAGCATTTT | CASRDGQSSNQPQHF
. | TRBJ2-1 | TRBV25-1 | . | TGTGCCAGCAGTGGACGGGGAAGTATCCACAATGAGCAGTTCTTC | CASSGRGSIHNEQFF
. | TRBJ1-5 | TRBV6-1 | TRBD1 | TGTGCCAGCAGTGGGATCACAGGGGGGAATCAGCCCCAGCATTTT | CASSGITGGNQPQHF
. | TRBJ1-1 | TRBV4-1 | . | TGCGCCAGCAGCCAAGACCCGGCCCAGAGGGCTGAAGCTTTCTTT | CASSQDPAQRAEAFF
. | TRBJ1-2 | TRBV7-8 | . | TGTGCCAGCAGCTTAGGAGTATCGGGGGCTTGGGGCTACACCTTC | CASSLGVSGAWGYTF
. | TRBJ1-6 | TRBV5-1 | TRBD1 | TGCGCCAGCAGCCAAGACAGGGAGGGCTCAACCCTCCACTTT | CASSQDREGSTLHF
. | TRBJ1-1 | TRBV20-1 | TRBD1 | TGCAGTGCTAGACTTGACAGGGGGTTTGAAGCTTTCTTT | CSARLDRGFEAFF
many | TRBJ1-6 | TRBV12-3/TRBV12-4 | . | TGTGCCAGCAGTACAACAGGGTATAATTCACCCCTCCACTTT | CASSTTGYNSPLHF
few | TRBJ2-1 | TRBV20-1 | . | TGCAGTGCTAGAGAGGGGACGCCTAACAATGAGCAGTTCTTC | CSAREGTPNNEQFF
. | TRBJ1-5 | TRBV5-6 | . | TGTGCCAGCAGCTTGGGGTTCGGGCCAACGGGGAATCAGCCCCAGCATTTT | CASSLGFGPTGNQPQHF
many | TRBJ2-3 | TRBV20-1 | TRBD2 | TGCAGTGCTAATACCCTAGCGGGGGGGCTCACAGATACGCAGTATTTT | CSANTLAGGLTDTQYF
. | TRBJ2-7 | TRBV18 | TRBD1 | TGTGCCAGCTCAGGTCCGGGACAGGGTGGCGAGCAGTACTTC | CASSGPGQGGEQYF
. | TRBJ2-7 | TRBV30 | . | TGTGCCTGGAGTGTAAGGCAGGGTCACACCTACGAGCAGTACTTC | CAWSVRQGHTYEQYF
. | TRBJ1-2 | TRBV6-5 | TRBD1 | TGTGCCAGCAGTCAGGGGGTTGAAGGCTACACCTTC | CASSQGVEGYTF
. | TRBJ2-7 | TRBV4-3 | . | TGCGCCAGCAGCCAAGAGTTGGCGTTATCGGGGGACTTTACCTACGAGCAGTACTTC | CASSQELALSGDFTYEQYF
. | TRBJ2-3 | TRBV6-1 | TRBD2 | TGTGCCAGCACTTGGACTAGCGGGACTAGCACAGATACGCAGTATTTT | CASTWTSGTSTDTQYF
few | TRBJ2-5 | TRBV14 | . | TGTGCCAGCAGCCAAAACGTCCAAGAGACCCAGTACTTC | CASSQNVQETQYF
. | TRBJ1-2 | TRBV20-1 | . | TGCAGTGCTAGCGGGGGGACTAACTATGGCTACACCTTC | CSASGGTNYGYTF
. | TRBJ1-4 | TRBV2 | . | TGTGCCAGCAGTGATGGGTGGGCTGAAAAACTGTTTTTT | CASSDGWAEKLFF
. | TRBJ1-2 | TRBV14 | TRBD1 | TGTGCCAGCAGCCATGCAGGGGGCGACTATGGCTACACCTTC | CASSHAGGDYGYTF
. | TRBJ1-3 | TRBV30 | . | TGTGCCTGGAGTCCGACCGGGAGTTCTGGAAACAACATATATTTT | CAWSPTGSSGNNIYF
. | TRBJ2-7 | TRBV21-1 | . | TGTGCCAGCACCATTTTAACGGGGGAGCAGTACTTC | CASTILTGEQYF
. | TRBJ2-5 | TRBV7-6 | . | TGTGCCAGCAGCTCCTGGGGCCAGAGGGAGACCCAGTACTTC | CASSSWGQRETQYF
. | TRBJ1-6 | TRBV7-2 | . | TGTGCCAGCAGCTCGTCGGTGACAACAAATTCACCCCTCCACTTT | CASSSSVTTNSPLHF